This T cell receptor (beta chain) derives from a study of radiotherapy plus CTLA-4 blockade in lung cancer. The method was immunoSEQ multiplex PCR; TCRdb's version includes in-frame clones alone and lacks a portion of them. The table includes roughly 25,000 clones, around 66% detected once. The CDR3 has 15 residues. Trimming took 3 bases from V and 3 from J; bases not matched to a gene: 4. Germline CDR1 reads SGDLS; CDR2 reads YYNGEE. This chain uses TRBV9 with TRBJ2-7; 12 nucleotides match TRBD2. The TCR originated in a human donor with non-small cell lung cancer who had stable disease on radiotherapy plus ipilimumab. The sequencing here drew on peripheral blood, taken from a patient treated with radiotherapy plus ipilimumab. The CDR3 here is CASSAGLAGIYEQYF. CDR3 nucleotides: TGTGCCAGCAGCGCAGGACTAGCGGGAATCTACGAGCAGTACTTC.